The next 27 T cell receptor beta chains were all read from a single sample in a study of siplizumab effects on memory and regulatory T cells. The repertoire was sequenced with immunoSEQ multiplex PCR; TCRdb's copy has only in-frame clones and lacks some. Among approximately 60,000 clones listed, about 96% were seen once. Sequenced material: naive CD8+ T cells sorted from blood. The receptors were gathered from a human donor in good health.

The chain is built from TRBV10-1 and TRBJ2-1; 10 positions match TRBD2. J gave up 7 bases and V 6 bases, and 9 bases lay outside the gene matches. The length of the CDR3 is 15 residues. CDR1 is WNHNN and CDR2 is SYGVQD in the germline V gene (reference sequence). The CDR3 DNA reads as TGCGCCAGCAGCATACCGGGACTAGCGTCAAATGAGCAGTTCTTC. The encoded protein is CASSIPGLASNEQFF.

J is TRBJ2-5 and V is TRBV7-8; 8 bases fit TRBD2. Trimming removed 0 bases from V and 5 bases from J; junction bases left unmatched: 14. From germline, CDR1 is SGHVS and CDR2 FQNEAQ. The CDR3 is 18 amino acids. The CDR3 region has the DNA TGTGCCAGCAGCTTAGCCCTGTCAGCGCGGGGGGAGACGGAGACCCAGTACTTC. This gives the protein CASSLALSARGETETQYF.

The genes are TRBV29-1 and TRBJ2-2, with 7 positions matching TRBD1. V was pared by 5 bases and J by 4 bases, with 10 bases of the junction left unmatched. The germline gives CDR1 SQVTM, CDR2 ANQGSEA. CDR3 size: 15 residues. The CDR3 reads CSVPPPGTATGELFF. The CDR3 nucleotides read TGCAGCGTTCCGCCACCCGGGACAGCCACCGGGGAGCTGTTTTTT.

This chain connects TRBV7-2 to TRBJ2-7, with 9 bases that match TRBD1. The CDR3 totals 14 residues. Unmatched junction bases numbered 5, after V lost 4 bases and J lost 4 bases. Germline V gives CDR1 SGHTA, CDR2 FQGNSA. The CDR3 loop is CASSYPGQGYEQYF. The CDR3, as DNA: TGTGCCAGCAGCTACCCGGGACAGGGTTACGAGCAGTACTTC.

The V gene is TRBV9, the J gene TRBJ1-4; a weak D match, TRBD1 (6 bases). The CDR3 runs 13 residues. V was shortened by 3 bases and J by 6 bases, with 9 bases between the two germline ends. Per the germline V gene, CDR1 is SGDLS and CDR2 is YYNGEE. CDR3 protein: CASSGGPDEKLFF. CDR3 nucleotides: TGTGCCAGCAGCGGGGGGCCGGATGAAAAACTGTTTTTT.

This sequence joins TRBV7-3 and TRBJ2-3, with TRBD2 matching 7 bases. In germline, CDR1 is SGHTA, CDR2 FQGTGA. The CDR3 is 18 amino acids. The trim removed 5 bases at V and 2 bases at J, leaving 16 bases unmatched. The CDR3 is CASSPSPGGGSYTDTQYF. The CDR3 nucleotides read TGTGCCAGCAGCCCGTCCCCTGGGGGGGGGTCATACACAGATACGCAGTATTTT.

The J gene is TRBJ1-1, the V gene TRBV19; 7 positions agree with TRBD1. The CDR3 length is 15 residues. The V segment lost 5 bases and the J segment 5 bases; nucleotides outside the gene matches: 11. CDR1 and CDR2 from the germline V gene are LNHDA and SQIVND (reference sequence). The CDR3 DNA reads TGTGCCAGTAGTGCGTACCGGACAGGCGGGACTGAAGCTTTCTTT. Its protein is CASSAYRTGGTEAFF.

As concerns this clone: Distinct nucleotide sequences in the sample also encode this CDR3. The J gene is TRBJ1-1, the V gene TRBV2; maybe TRBD1 (5 bases). Trimming shortened V by 6 bases and J by 1 base, and 6 bases separated the two germline ends. The CDR3 loop spans 12 amino acids. Germline V gene lookup returns CDR1 SNHLY and CDR2 FYNNEI. The DNA of the CDR3 is TGTGCCAGCAGCGGGGGGAACACTGAAGCTTTCTTT. It encodes CASSGGNTEAFF. The full variable domain, its missing parts supplied by reference TRBV2 and TRBJ1-1, is EPEVTQTPSHQVTQMGQEVILRCVPISNHLYFYWYRQILGQKVEFLVSFYNNEISEKSEIFDDQFSVERPDGSNFTLKIRSTKLEDSAMYFCASSGGNTEAFFGQGTRLTVV.

This clone was detected once. The J gene is TRBJ1-3, the V gene TRBV2, with 10 bases aligning to TRBD1. V was pared by 4 bases and J by 3 bases, with 3 bases of the junction left unmatched. The CDR3 length is 15 residues. Germline CDR1 is SNHLY and CDR2 is FYNNEI. This CDR3 is CASSGGTGVGNTIYF. The CDR3 DNA sequence: TGTGCCAGCAGTGGGGGGACAGGGGTTGGAAACACCATATATTTT.

The genes are TRBV6-1 and TRBJ2-1, with D maybe TRBD1 (6 bases). Between the trimmed V and J ends, which lost 2 bases and 9 bases, there was a span of 20 bases. Germline CDR1 is MNHNS and CDR2 is SASEGT. The CDR3 totals 16 residues. The CDR3 region is CASSERDATVGGEQFF. In nucleotides, the CDR3 is TGTGCCAGCAGTGAAAGAGACGCTACAGTAGGGGGTGAGCAGTTCTTC.

The V call is TRBV4-3, the J call TRBJ2-1; D possibly corresponds to TRBD2 (6 bases). From germline, CDR1 is LGHNA and CDR2 YSLEER. The CDR3 extends over 15 amino acids. The V end lost 1 base, the J end lost 6 bases, and 13 bases lay between the germline ends. This CDR3 is CASSQGPNGGNEQFF. The CDR3 region has the DNA TGCGCCAGCAGCCAAGGACCCAACGGGGGCAATGAGCAGTTCTTC.

This rearrangement joins TRBV30 to TRBJ1-2; D not resolved. This CDR3 region has 15 residues. V shed 2 bases and J shed 0 bases, with 13 bases lying between them. Germline lookup yields CDR1 GTSNPN and CDR2 SVGIG (reference sequence). The CDR3 DNA reads as TGTGCCTGGAGTAGAGGCGCACTTGCTAACTATGGCTACACCTTC. Protein sequence: CAWSRGALANYGYTF.

The sample holds one count of this clone. This chain links TRBV30 with TRBJ1-1; the match to TRBD1 covers 8 bases. Trimming at V came to 0 bases and at J to 4 bases, leaving 7 bases not matched to a gene. The germline V gene has CDR1 GTSNPN and CDR2 SVGIG (reference sequence). CDR3 length: 15 residues. As DNA, the CDR3 is TGTGCCTGGAGTGTACCTCCACAGGGGGGCACTGAAGCTTTCTTT. Amino acids: CAWSVPPQGGTEAFF.

The gene calls are TRBV19 and TRBJ2-5, with D possibly being TRBD1 or TRBD2 (5 bases each). This CDR3 has 11 residues. The germline V and J ends were trimmed by 5 bases and 5 bases, with 6 bases remaining between them. Germline V lookup: CDR1 LNHDA, CDR2 SQIVND (reference sequence). In DNA, the CDR3 is TGTGCCAGTAGTGAGGGGGAGACCCAGTACTTC. Amino acid sequence: CASSEGETQYF.

The V gene is TRBV7-6, the J gene TRBJ2-2, with 7 bases identical to TRBD1. Looked up from germline, CDR1 is SGHVS and CDR2 is FNYEAQ. Trimming took 5 bases from V and 6 from J; bases not matched to a gene: 12. The CDR3 spans 16 residues. The CDR3 sequence: CASSPMTGNLPGELFF. The DNA of the CDR3 is TGTGCCAGCAGCCCCATGACAGGGAACTTACCCGGGGAGCTGTTTTTT. Complete variable domain (other parts from reference TRBV7-6 and TRBJ2-2): GAGVSQSPRYKVTKRGQDVALRCDPISGHVSLYWYRQALGQGPEFLTYFNYEAQQDKSGLPNDRFSAERPEGSISTLTIQRTEQRDSAMYRCASSPMTGNLPGELFFGEGSRLTVL.

CDR3 sequence (DNA): TGTGCCAGTAGTCAACCGGACAGGGGGGACGAGCAGTACTTC. Residues: CASSQPDRGDEQYF. The chain couples TRBV19 to TRBJ2-7, with 10 bases aligning to TRBD1. After removal of 5 bases from V and 5 bases from J, the junction contained 6 bases not matched to a gene. The CDR3 loop spans 14 amino acids. Looked up from germline, CDR1 is LNHDA and CDR2 is SQIVND (reference sequence).

The rearrangement uses TRBV7-3 and TRBJ2-3; possible D gene TRBD1, 5 bases. The CDR3 has 14 residues. V shed 3 bases and J shed 1 base, with 8 bases lying between them. Germline loops: CDR1 SGHTA, CDR2 FQGTGA. CDR3 residues: CASSFQGGTDTQYF. CDR3 nucleotides: TGTGCCAGCAGCTTTCAGGGTGGCACAGATACGCAGTATTTT.

The genes are TRBV6-5 and TRBJ1-1; D not resolved. The germline V gene encodes CDR1 MNHEY and CDR2 SVGAGI. The V gene lost 8 bases and the J gene lost 4 bases, with 17 bases spanning the gap. The CDR3 spans 14 residues. The CDR3 sequence: CASESTAGFTEAFF. The DNA of the CDR3 is TGTGCCAGCGAAAGTACGGCGGGGTTCACTGAAGCTTTCTTT.

This clone is a singleton in its sample. This chain connects TRBV5-1 to TRBJ2-3; 9 bases align to TRBD1. The CDR3 totals 14 residues. The germline CDR1 and CDR2 sequences are SGHRS and YFSETQ. With 7 bases clipped from V and 4 bases from J, the junction kept 7 bases outside the gene matches. CDR3 in amino acids: CASEGQGMPDTQYF. The CDR3 DNA is TGCGCCAGCGAAGGACAGGGGATGCCAGATACGCAGTATTTT.

The chain carries TRBV29-1 and TRBJ1-2; no clear D gene. CDR1 and CDR2 from the germline V gene are SQVTM and ANQGSEA. The CDR3 consists of 13 residues. V was shortened by 4 bases and J by 4 bases, with 13 bases between the two germline ends. CDR3 region: CSVVDSLGYGYTF. The CDR3 DNA reads TGCAGCGTTGTGGATTCCCTGGGCTATGGCTACACCTTC.

The rearrangement joins TRBV10-2 to TRBJ1-2; a possible D gene is TRBD1 (6 bases). Germline values: CDR1 WSHSY, CDR2 SAAADI. This CDR3 is built from 14 residues. V lost 4 bases and J lost 3, with 12 bases in between. The CDR3 DNA is TGCGCCAGCAGTGTGAGGGACATATACTATGGCTACACCTTC. Translated: CASSVRDIYYGYTF.

The rearrangement uses TRBV7-9 and TRBJ1-1, with no clear D. Trimming stripped 4 bases from V and 11 bases from J, with 17 bases between. This CDR3 has 13 amino acids. CDR1 and CDR2 (germline): SEHNR, FQNEAQ (reference sequence). In DNA form, the CDR3 reads TGTGCCAGCAGCTCCCCGTGGGTCGACGGGGCTTTCTTT. Amino acid sequence: CASSSPWVDGAFF.

The gene calls are TRBV6-6 and TRBJ2-3; D call uncertain. The germline V gene encodes CDR1 MNHNY and CDR2 SVGAGI (reference sequence). This CDR3 spans 14 amino acids. The V end was cut by 5 bases, the J end by 4 bases, with 13 bases between. The CDR3, as DNA: TGTGCCAGCAGTCAGCGCCAAGACCCAGATACGCAGTATTTT. Its translation is CASSQRQDPDTQYF.

This chain joins TRBV5-4 and TRBJ1-2; D gene unclear. V was pared by 4 bases and J by 4 bases, with 8 bases between. The CDR3 is 12 amino acids. Per the germline V gene, CDR1 is SGHNT and CDR2 is YYREEE (reference sequence). The CDR3 is CASSPAGYGYTF. DNA of the CDR3: TGTGCCAGCAGCCCCGCGGGCTATGGCTACACCTTC.

The J gene is TRBJ2-2, the V gene TRBV5-3; D could derive from TRBD1 or TRBD2 (5 bases each). TRBV5-3 is recorded as an ORF, its role being uncertain. V gave up 4 bases and J gave up 0 bases, with 13 bases separating them. The CDR3 totals 16 residues. This CDR3 is CARSGGRQTNTGELFF. The CDR3 DNA reads as TGTGCCAGAAGCGGAGGAAGACAGACGAACACCGGGGAGCTGTTTTTT.

Here the CDR3 DNA reads TGTGCCAGCAGCGGGACAGGGTATGAAAAACTGTTTTTT. It specifies CASSGTGYEKLFF. V usage is TRBV7-9 and J usage is TRBJ1-4, with 9 bases that match TRBD1. Trimming removed 5 bases from V and 6 bases from J; junction bases left unmatched: 1. CDR1 and CDR2 (germline): SEHNR, FQNEAQ (reference sequence). This CDR3 region has 13 residues. The whole variable domain, filled in from reference TRBV7-9 and TRBJ1-4, reads DTGVSQNPRHKITKRGQNVTFRCDPISEHNRLYWYRQTLGQGPEFLTYFQNEAQLEKSRLLSDRFSAERPKGSFSTLEIQRTEQGDSAMYLCASSGTGYEKLFFGSGTQLSVL.

This clone was recorded once. The rearrangement links TRBV27 to TRBJ2-2, with D possibly being TRBD1 (6 bases). In germline, CDR1 is MNHEY, CDR2 SMNVEV (reference sequence). CDR3 length equals 16 residues. Trimming removed 2 bases at V and 0 bases at J, with 10 bases between. The CDR3 reads CASSLGGHPNTGELFF. In DNA, the CDR3 is TGTGCCAGCAGTTTAGGGGGACACCCGAACACCGGGGAGCTGTTTTTT.